This is a list of T cell receptor beta chains from one sample in a study of blood T cells in healthy people across ages. TCRdb passed the 5' RACE reads through MiXCR, listing each CDR3 protein once. The sample lists 850,000 to 1,300,000 distinct CDR3 sequences, 35% to 50% occurring once. Specimen: blood. The source of these receptors is a woman between 55 and 75 years old in good health. Both conserved end residues are part of each CDR3. A D gene is named only where the DNA matches it firmly. Only some rows state a clone size, as once, few, many or a class for expanded clones.

cdr3_length,j_call,v_call,d_call,clone_size,cdr3_aa,cdr3_nt
12,TRBJ2-7,TRBV6-1,.,.,CASRRPPYEQYF,TGTGCCAGCAGGCGGCCTCCCTACGAGCAGTACTTC
15,TRBJ2-7,TRBV27,TRBD1,few,CASSPRQGLASEQYF,TGTGCCAGCAGTCCGAGACAGGGTTTAGCTAGTGAGCAGTACTTC
15,TRBJ2-3,TRBV4-1,.,.,CASGQVSLASDTQYF,TGCGCCAGCGGCCAAGTCTCGCTCGCTTCAGATACGCAGTATTTT
16,TRBJ2-1,TRBV20-1,TRBD2,.,CSARGPGLAGNNEQFF,TGCAGTGCTAGAGGCCCGGGACTAGCGGGTAACAATGAGCAGTTCTTC
14,TRBJ2-5,TRBV6-5,.,.,CASSYPDRQEIQYF,TGTGCCAGCAGTTACCCGGACAGACAAGAGATCCAGTACTTC
13,TRBJ2-3,TRBV24-1,.,few,CATSDLNPDTQYF,TGTGCCACCAGTGATTTGAATCCAGATACGCAGTATTTT
15,TRBJ2-5,TRBV7-8,.,few,CASSLVSTSRETQYF,TGTGCCAGCAGCTTAGTATCCACTAGCAGAGAGACCCAGTACTTC
13,TRBJ2-1,TRBV28,.,.,CGSRGFPYNEQFF,TGTGGGAGCAGGGGATTCCCCTACAATGAGCAGTTCTTC
15,TRBJ2-7,TRBV10-3,.,many,CAISSDRTTSYEQYF,TGTGCCATCAGTTCCGACAGGACCACCTCCTACGAGCAGTACTTC
14,TRBJ1-3,TRBV27,TRBD1,.,CASRGQGEGNTIYF,TGTGCCAGCAGAGGACAGGGAGAGGGAAACACCATATATTTT
14,TRBJ2-1,TRBV20-1,TRBD2,.,CSATSGNAYNEQFF,TGCAGTGCTACAAGCGGGAATGCCTACAATGAGCAGTTCTTC
16,TRBJ2-5,TRBV7-2,TRBD1,few,CASSLVPGGQGREQYF,TGTGCCAGCAGCTTAGTGCCAGGGGGTCAGGGAAGGGAGCAGTACTTC
16,TRBJ1-2,TRBV19,.,.,CASSIMLGSTVGGYTF,TGTGCCAGTAGTATCATGTTGGGGTCTACCGTAGGAGGCTACACCTTC
12,TRBJ1-1,TRBV29-1,.,few,CSVEAGRTEAFF,TGCAGCGTTGAAGCCGGGCGGACTGAAGCTTTCTTT
18,TRBJ2-1,TRBV12-3/TRBV12-4,.,few,CASSLSAKIGVSYNEQFF,TGTGCCAGCAGCTTGTCCGCGAAGATAGGAGTCTCCTACAATGAGCAGTTCTTC
18,TRBJ2-3,TRBV5-8,.,few,CASSSGRGQRTSTDTQYF,TGTGCCAGCAGCTCCGGACGGGGTCAGCGTACTAGCACAGATACGCAGTATTTT